The T cell receptor beta chain under discussion was sequenced for a study of chemoradiotherapy in HPV16-positive cancers. This CDR3 is 16 amino acids long. Germline V gene sequence: CDR1 SGHTA, CDR2 FQGNSA. Trimming cost V 3 bases and J 4 bases; bases outside gene matches: 6. Assay: immunoSEQ multiplex PCR; the TCRdb copy retains only in-frame clones and omits some. Here the sample spans some 31,000 clones, about 91% being singletons. Over chemoradiotherapy, repertoires were sampled more than once. The source was blood, collected from a patient who underwent chemoradiotherapy. This TCR was recovered from a human donor with HPV-associated anogenital cancer. This chain uses TRBV7-2 with TRBJ2-3, with 11 nucleotides matching TRBD2. The CDR3 DNA sequence: TGTGCCAGCAGCTTCACCGTAGCGGGGGGGCCAGATACGCAGTATTTT. This translates into CASSFTVAGGPDTQYF.